This TCR beta chain was captured by sequencing in a study of shared clonotypes between healthy human individuals. Assay execution proceeded at the deep level. In the sorted-subset replicate PCRs, 200 ng DNA, roughly 29,000 T cell genomes, was used. Data came from immunoSEQ multiplex PCR; TCRdb stores just in-frame clones and leaves some out. The sample yields approximately 2.4 million clones, approximately 95% seen once. Overall study results and limits: Tissues were not sampled, only blood, and their repertoires likely differ. Naive CD4 clonotypes were shared across several donors at 4% to 5%.

Germline CDR1 and CDR2: GTSNPN and SVGIG (reference sequence). V dropped 5 bases and J dropped 4 bases, with 17 bases sitting between them. The CDR3 loop spans 15 amino acids. Details on this clone: What it binds is unknown.

The receptor's source is a man between 18 and 35 years old in good health. Source material: naive CD4+ T cells sorted from blood. Documented subset: CD45RA+ positively selected. The V and J genes are TRBV30 and TRBJ1-4, with D hard to call. The chain's CDR3 is CAWVDKARNNEKLFF. In DNA form, the CDR3 reads TGTGCCTGGGTAGACAAGGCAAGAAATAATGAAAAACTGTTTTTT.